This T cell receptor beta chain was recovered during a study of T cell responses to AZD1222 COVID-19 vaccine. In this sample, this clone turned up once. Antigen specificity is unknown. V was shortened by 6 bases and J by 1 base, with 7 bases between the two germline ends. The CDR3 length is 14 residues. Germline V lookup: CDR1 MNHEY, CDR2 SVGAGI. Sequenced by immunoSEQ multiplex PCR; TCRdb stores in-frame clones only, minus some. This table holds 140,000 to 150,000 clones, more than 75% found once. Findings and limits, study-wide: Sampling that yielded the repertoires occurred only after the peak T cell response. Spike-specific TCR repertoires showed rising breadth and depth after two AZD1222 doses.

This specimen was peripheral blood, taken on day 0 of AZD1222 vaccination. The genes are TRBV6-5 and TRBJ1-6, with unresolved D. The sequence was collected from an adult in good health. CDR3 bases: TGTGCCAGCAGGGGGTCGTCCTATAATTCACCCCTCCACTTT. Translating gives CASRGSSYNSPLHF.